This T cell receptor (beta chain) emerged from a study of blood T cell repertoires in COVID-19. Per germline, CDR1 WSHSY and CDR2 SAAADI. The CDR3 consists of 19 residues. V gave up 6 bases and J gave up 6 bases; unmatched junction bases: 15. Produced via immunoSEQ multiplex PCR; TCRdb's table is partial and in-frame only. The table includes about 150,000 clones, around 90% detected once. Specimen: peripheral blood. V gene TRBV10-2 combines with J gene TRBJ2-1; TRBD2 agrees at 15 bases. This receptor was taken from a man aged 45-60 years with acute or convalescent COVID-19. The CDR3 reads CASRDPSGLAGGGGNEQFF. Written as DNA, the CDR3 is TGCGCCAGCAGGGACCCGTCGGGACTAGCGGGAGGTGGAGGCAATGAGCAGTTCTTC.